What follows are 9 T cell receptor beta chains derived from one specimen sequenced in a study of T cell repertoires in MIS-A myocarditis. TCRdb keeps only in-frame clones here, not all; method: immunoSEQ multiplex PCR. The sample has over 5,500 clones, 78% seen once; the top ten hold around 65%. The sequenced sample was interventricular septum heart tissue obtained at autopsy. The receptors were gathered from a man between 18 and 35 years old with fulminant myocarditis from multisystem inflammatory syndrome in adults (MIS-A) after COVID-19.

This clone was picked up a small number of times. The genes are TRBV27 and TRBJ1-5; no definite D call. The V end was cut by 5 bases, the J end by 5 bases, with 10 bases between. CDR3 length equals 13 residues. The V gene's germline CDR1 is MNHEY and CDR2 SMNVEV (reference sequence). The CDR3 region is CASSTREDQPQHF. The CDR3 nucleotides are TGTGCCAGCAGTACCCGAGAAGATCAGCCCCAGCATTTT.

V is TRBV5-5 and J is TRBJ1-1, with D unclear. This CDR3 region has 13 residues. CDR1 and CDR2 (germline): SGHKS, YYEKEE (reference sequence). Trimming removed 4 bases at V and 0 bases at J, with 7 bases between. The CDR3 region is CASSLDMNTEAFF. CDR3 in DNA: TGTGCCAGCAGCCTCGACATGAACACTGAAGCTTTCTTT.

J is TRBJ2-7 and V is TRBV6-6; 8 bases agree with TRBD1. The CDR3 loop spans 14 amino acids. The V segment lost 5 bases and the J segment 9 bases; nucleotides outside the gene matches: 12. Germline V lookup: CDR1 MNHNY, CDR2 SVGAGI (reference sequence). CDR3 sequence: CASSPGTGDFGQYF. In DNA, the CDR3 is TGTGCCAGCAGTCCCGGGACAGGAGACTTTGGGCAGTACTTC.

This clone was recorded a few times. V usage is TRBV5-4 and J usage is TRBJ1-1; D not certain. The V end was cut by 6 bases, the J end by 1 base, with 16 bases between. CDR3 length: 15 residues. Germline-derived CDR1 and CDR2 are SGHNT and YYREEE (reference sequence). CDR3 nucleotide sequence: TGTGCCAGCACCCCCCTAGGGTATACGAACACTGAAGCTTTCTTT. It translates to CASTPLGYTNTEAFF.

The CDR3 sequence is CATSDPQSGANVLTF. For the CDR3, the DNA is TGTGCCACCAGTGATCCTCAGTCTGGGGCCAACGTCCTGACTTTC. The rearrangement links TRBV24-1 to TRBJ2-6; no firm D call. Germline CDR1 is KGHDR and CDR2 is SFDVKD. This CDR3 has 15 residues. The V end lost 3 bases, the J end lost 1 base, and 6 bases lay between the germline ends.

This chain connects TRBV29-1 to TRBJ1-1; 7 bases are a match to TRBD1. The CDR3 length is 13 residues. The V segment lost 4 bases and the J segment 0 bases; nucleotides outside the gene matches: 2. The V gene's germline CDR1 is SQVTM and CDR2 ANQGSEA. In DNA, the CDR3 is TGCAGCGTTGCGGGACAGCTGAACACTGAAGCTTTCTTT. It translates to CSVAGQLNTEAFF.

The gene calls are TRBV7-2 and TRBJ2-2, with 8 bases lining up with TRBD2. This CDR3 contains 17 residues. Germline V gives CDR1 SGHTA, CDR2 FQGNSA. After removal of 6 bases from V and 0 bases from J, the junction contained 9 bases not matched to a gene. CDR3 sequence reads: CASRFRSGGPNTGELFF. The CDR3 nucleotides read TGTGCCAGCAGATTCCGGAGCGGGGGTCCGAACACCGGGGAGCTGTTTTTT.

The chain recombines TRBV4-1 with TRBJ2-1, with TRBD2 matching 13 bases. In germline, CDR1 is MGHRA, CDR2 YSYEKL. The junction had 7 bases not matched to a gene; V was cut back by 4 bases and J by 1 base. The length of the CDR3 is 18 residues. DNA of the CDR3: TGCGCCAGCAGCCCGCGGACTAGCGGGAGTAGATCCTACAATGAGCAGTTCTTC. Residues: CASSPRTSGSRSYNEQFF.

This clone turned up a few times. V is TRBV28 and J is TRBJ2-2; D might be TRBD2 (6 bases). Germline V gives CDR1 MDHEN, CDR2 SYDVKM. The CDR3 consists of 16 residues. The V gene lost 7 bases and the J gene lost 2 bases, with 17 bases spanning the gap. The CDR3 loop is CASIRGKRINTGELFF. CDR3 nucleotides: TGTGCCAGCATACGGGGGAAGCGGATAAACACCGGGGAGCTGTTTTTT.